Below, 24 T cell receptor beta chains from the same sample are listed, as sequenced in a study of blood T cell repertoires in COVID-19. The protocol was immunoSEQ multiplex PCR, while the TCRdb copy is restricted to in-frame clones and leaves out a portion. The table records tens of thousands of clones, approximately 81% of them present only once. Sequences were obtained from peripheral blood. All receptors derive from a man older than 75 with acute or convalescent COVID-19.

The rearrangement joins TRBV7-2 to TRBJ2-1; 9 bases match TRBD1. The CDR3 contains 14 residues. Germline V CDR1 and CDR2: SGHTA, FQGNSA. V was pared by 5 bases and J by 9 bases, with 8 bases of the junction left unmatched. CDR3 region: CASSPRQGGGEQFF. The CDR3 coding sequence is TGTGCCAGCAGCCCGCGACAGGGGGGCGGTGAGCAGTTCTTC. Based on the CDR3 plus reference TRBV7-2 and TRBJ2-1, the full variable domain is GAGVSQSPSNKVTEKGKDVELRCDPISGHTALYWYRQSLGQGLEFLIYFQGNSAPDKSGLPSDRFSAERTGGSVSTLTIQRTQQEDSAVYLCASSPRQGGGEQFFGPGTRLTVL.

A remark on this clone: Mismatch with germline at one junction end may stem from a read error. The gene calls are TRBV25-1 and TRBJ1-6; maybe TRBD1 (5 bases). The CDR3 is made up of 12 amino acids. Germline CDR1 reads MGHDK; CDR2 reads SYGVNS. The CDR3 region is CASSEGGGLAYF. CDR3 bases: TGTGCCAGCAGTGAAGGGGGGGGTCTTGCTTACTTT.

This chain uses TRBV7-2 with TRBJ1-6; no reliable D call. The CDR3 covers 14 residues. Germline assignment: CDR1 SGHTA and CDR2 FQGNSA. With 1 base removed from V and 7 bases from J, the gap between germline ends came to 8 bases. The CDR3 DNA follows: TGTGCCAGCAGCTTAGACAGTGCCAATTCACCCCTCCACTTT. Translation gives CASSLDSANSPLHF.

The chain carries TRBV28 and TRBJ1-2, with 9 bases identical to TRBD1. Unmatched junction bases numbered 2, after V lost 3 bases and J lost 3 bases. This CDR3 is built from 14 residues. Per the germline V gene, CDR1 is MDHEN and CDR2 is SYDVKM. The CDR3 coding sequence is TGTGCCAGCAGTTTCGGGACAGGGTACTATGGCTACACCTTC. Protein: CASSFGTGYYGYTF.

This chain joins TRBV30 and TRBJ2-3; 14 bases are shared with TRBD2. This CDR3 has 16 amino acids. The J segment lost 5 bases and the V segment lost 1 base, leaving 5 bases of the junction unmatched. CDR1 is GTSNPN and CDR2 is SVGIG in the germline V gene (reference sequence). The CDR3, as DNA: TGTGCCTGGAGTGGATCAGGACTAGCGGGGGGAGATACGCAGTATTTT. Its protein is CAWSGSGLAGGDTQYF.

Concerning this clone itself: At one end the junction does not follow the germline gene, possibly because of a read error. The CDR3 protein is CASSPPGGGDTQYF. The CDR3 region has the DNA TGTGCTAGCAGCCCCCCGGGGGGAGGGGATACGCAGTATTTT. V usage is TRBV7-7 and J usage is TRBJ2-3; TRBD2 matches at 7 bases. The CDR3 has 14 amino acids. Germline assignment: CDR1 SSHAT and CDR2 FNYEAQ (reference sequence).

This rearrangement joins TRBV28 to TRBJ2-3, with TRBD2 matching 15 bases. Germline CDR1 and CDR2: MDHEN and SYDVKM. The CDR3 consists of 15 residues. V gave up 6 bases and J gave up 4 bases; unmatched junction bases: 2. The chain's CDR3 is CASRRTSGRADTQYF. The CDR3 DNA sequence: TGTGCCAGCAGGAGGACTAGCGGGAGGGCAGATACGCAGTATTTT.

The rearrangement links TRBV7-2 to TRBJ2-2; the D gene is possibly TRBD1 (6 bases). The CDR3 sequence is 15 residues long. The ends were cut back, 5 bases at V and 2 bases at J, with 12 bases in the middle. Germline V gene sequence: CDR1 SGHTA, CDR2 FQGNSA. The CDR3 reads CASSQNRVNTGELFF. CDR3 nucleotide sequence: TGTGCCAGCAGCCAGAACAGGGTTAACACCGGGGAGCTGTTTTTT.

This sequence joins TRBV7-9 and TRBJ2-1; D is ambiguous. Looked up from germline, CDR1 is SEHNR and CDR2 is FQNEAQ (reference sequence). CDR3 length equals 17 residues. The V gene lost 5 bases and the J gene lost 0 bases, with 17 bases spanning the gap. The CDR3 sequence: CASSPLSGVRSYNEQFF. In nucleotides, the CDR3 is TGTGCCAGCAGCCCCCTCTCCGGTGTCCGCTCCTACAATGAGCAGTTCTTC.

The chain recombines TRBV18 with TRBJ2-7, with D unresolved. The CDR3 is 13 amino acids. From germline, CDR1 is KGHSH and CDR2 LQKENI. Trimming pared 3 bases from V and 0 bases from J, leaving 6 bases between. In nucleotides, the CDR3 is TGTGCCAGCTCACCGTCGCGCTCCTACGAGCAGTACTTC. This encodes CASSPSRSYEQYF.

The V and J genes are TRBV6-5 and TRBJ1-1; D gene unclear. This CDR3 has 13 residues. Trimming cost V 6 bases and J 4 bases, with 12 bases left between them. Per the germline V gene, CDR1 is MNHEY and CDR2 is SVGAGI. CDR3 sequence: CASSAGGGTEAFF. Here the CDR3 DNA reads TGTGCCAGCAGCGCCGGCGGCGGCACTGAAGCTTTCTTT.

The chain couples TRBV19 to TRBJ2-2; TRBD1 matches 7 bases. With 3 bases clipped from V and 0 bases from J, the junction kept 13 bases outside the gene matches. Germline assignment: CDR1 LNHDA and CDR2 SQIVND (reference sequence). The CDR3 extends over 19 amino acids. CDR3 DNA sequence: TGTGCCAGTAGTATCGGAGGACAGGTAACGTTTGCGAACACCGGGGAGCTGTTTTTT. Protein sequence: CASSIGGQVTFANTGELFF.

A remark on this clone: Other nucleotide sequences in the sample specify the same CDR3. The J gene is TRBJ1-1, the V gene TRBV3-1 (or the pseudogene TRBV3-2); tentatively, D is TRBD1 (5 bases). Germline lookup yields CDR1 LGHDT and CDR2 YNNKEL (reference sequence). Trimming cost V 4 bases and J 1 base, with 13 bases left between them. The CDR3 is 15 residues long. CDR3 loop: CASSPGGGTNTEAFF. CDR3 bases: TGTGCCAGCAGCCCTGGGGGGGGGACGAACACTGAAGCTTTCTTT.

V is TRBV19 and J is TRBJ2-7, with 9 bases that match TRBD1. The J segment lost 4 bases and the V segment lost 2 bases, leaving 3 bases of the junction unmatched. Germline V lookup: CDR1 LNHDA, CDR2 SQIVND (reference sequence). CDR3 length: 14 amino acids. The CDR3 nucleotides read TGTGCCAGTAGTATACCGGGACAGGGTTACGAGCAGTACTTC. Translating it yields CASSIPGQGYEQYF.

The chain couples TRBV5-1 to TRBJ1-4, with D possibly being TRBD1 (5 bases). Germline CDR1 SGHRS, CDR2 YFSETQ. This CDR3 is built from 14 residues. The germline V and J ends were trimmed by 4 bases and 8 bases, with 15 bases remaining between them. Here the CDR3 reads CASSLDTPREKLFF. In DNA form, the CDR3 reads TGCGCCAGCAGCCTGGACACCCCGAGGGAAAAACTGTTTTTT. Full variable domain (remainder filled in from reference TRBV5-1 and TRBJ1-4): KAGVTQTPRYLIKTRGQQVTLSCSPISGHRSVSWYQQTPGQGLQFLFEYFSETQRNKGNFPGRFSGRQFSNSRSEMNVSTLELGDSALYLCASSLDTPREKLFFGSGTQLSVL.

This chain links TRBV7-6 with TRBJ1-1, with unresolved D. CDR3 length: 14 residues. V lost 4 bases and J 4 bases, leaving 13 bases between the germline ends. Germline CDR1 and CDR2: SGHVS and FNYEAQ. CDR3 sequence reads: CASSSRVAGTEAFF. In DNA, the CDR3 is TGTGCCAGCAGCTCCAGAGTTGCAGGCACTGAAGCTTTCTTT.

This rearrangement joins TRBV5-4 to TRBJ2-3; D possibly corresponds to TRBD1 (6 bases). The CDR3 runs to 16 residues. The V end was cut by 7 bases, the J end by 0 bases, with 18 bases between. CDR1 and CDR2 from the germline V gene are SGHNT and YYREEE (reference sequence). In DNA, the CDR3 is TGTGCCAGCTCACAGGGCTCCAGCCGAAGCACAGATACGCAGTATTTT. Its protein is CASSQGSSRSTDTQYF.

This chain connects TRBV4-3 to TRBJ2-2; 8 bases fit TRBD1. The CDR3 is 17 amino acids. Looked up from germline, CDR1 is LGHNA and CDR2 is YSLEER. V lost 1 base to trimming and J lost 5 bases; unmatched junction nucleotides: 9. The CDR3 loop is CASSQGVAGGVTGELFF. The CDR3 nucleotides read TGCGCCAGCAGCCAAGGGGTCGCAGGGGGCGTTACCGGGGAGCTGTTTTTT.

The CDR3 spells CASSTTDLYGYTF. For the CDR3, the DNA is TGTGCCAGCAGCACGACAGACCTCTATGGCTACACCTTC. The V and J genes are TRBV7-2 and TRBJ1-2, with a weak D call TRBD1 (5 bases). This CDR3 contains 13 residues. Germline-derived CDR1 and CDR2 are SGHTA and FQGNSA. The ends were cut back, 5 bases at V and 4 bases at J, with 11 bases in the middle.

The gene calls are TRBV28 and TRBJ1-1; 7 nucleotides agree with TRBD1. This CDR3 is built from 14 residues. Trimming removed 5 bases from V and 10 bases from J; junction bases left unmatched: 13. Germline V lookup: CDR1 MDHEN, CDR2 SYDVKM. CDR3 in amino acids: CASSGGTARFSAFF. The DNA of the CDR3 is TGTGCCAGCAGTGGAGGGACAGCCCGGTTTTCAGCTTTCTTT.

As regards this clone: One junction end disagrees with the germline gene, perhaps due to a read error. J is TRBJ2-7 and V is TRBV18, with 11 nucleotides matching TRBD2. Germline CDR1 KGHSH, CDR2 LQKENI. This CDR3 contains 15 residues. CDR3 loop: CASSPPGLAAQEQYF. The CDR3, as DNA: TGTGCCAGCTCGCCACCGGGACTAGCGGCACAAGAGCAGTACTTC.

The genes are TRBV2 and TRBJ1-5; the match to TRBD1 covers 7 bases. Germline trimming cut 3 bases from V and 4 bases from J; bases unmatched to any gene: 12. The CDR3 extends over 17 amino acids. CDR1 and CDR2 from the germline V gene are SNHLY and FYNNEI. CDR3 residues: CASSDRTGITGNQPQHF. The CDR3 nucleotides read TGTGCCAGCAGTGACAGGACAGGAATTACTGGGAATCAGCCCCAGCATTTT.

The chain recombines TRBV2 with TRBJ1-5, with D possibly being TRBD1 (6 bases). CDR3 length: 14 residues. Germline CDR1 SNHLY, CDR2 FYNNEI. Trimming shortened V by 5 bases and J by 0 bases, and 8 bases separated the two germline ends. CDR3 protein: CASSPGASNQPQHF. The CDR3 coding sequence is TGTGCCAGCAGTCCAGGGGCTAGCAATCAGCCCCAGCATTTT. The variable domain in full, completed from reference TRBV2 and TRBJ1-5, reads EPEVTQTPSHQVTQMGQEVILRCVPISNHLYFYWYRQILGQKVEFLVSFYNNEISEKSEIFDDQFSVERPDGSNFTLKIRSTKLEDSAMYFCASSPGASNQPQHFGDGTRLSIL.

The CDR3 sequence is CASSLGTGKETQYF. The CDR3, as DNA: TGTGCCAGCAGCTTAGGAACAGGGAAGGAGACCCAGTACTTC. This rearrangement joins TRBV7-3 to TRBJ2-5; possible D gene TRBD1, 6 bases. Germline CDR1 reads SGHTA; CDR2 reads FQGTGA. The CDR3 is 14 residues long. V was cut by 2 bases and J by 5 bases, with 12 bases left in between. Supplemented by reference TRBV7-3 and TRBJ2-5, the full variable domain reads GAGVSQTPSNKVTEKGKYVELRCDPISGHTALYWYRQSLGQGPEFLIYFQGTGAADDSGLPNDRFFAVRPEGSVSTLKIQRTERGDSAVYLCASSLGTGKETQYFGPGTRLLVL.